Included here is one T cell receptor beta chain sequence, with context. Its antigen is undetermined. The sample belongs to a study of cytomegalovirus exposure and HLA in healthy donors. The study, taken as a whole, reports: Despite most TCR sequences being rare, some public TCRs occurred in many donors. According to reports, the classifier identified cytomegalovirus status with high specificity and sensitivity. The study flagged 150 to 200 TCR beta chains as cytomegalovirus-associated.

The CDR3 runs to 15 residues. Losses at the gene ends were 1 base for V and 10 bases for J; bases not matched to a gene: 9. Per the germline V gene, CDR1 is SGHNT and CDR2 is YYREEE (reference sequence). Profiling relied on immunoSEQ multiplex PCR, and the TCRdb table lists in-frame clones only, not all of them. The sample yields under 250,000 clones, about 86% seen once. This chain links TRBV5-4 with TRBJ2-1; 9 nucleotides agree with TRBD1. Sequenced sample: PBMCs. This clonotype originated in a man aged 18 to 29 in good health and CMV-seronegative. CDR3 coding DNA: TGTGCCAGCAGCTTGCCCGGGACAGGGCAAGCCGAGCAGTTCTTC. Its protein product is CASSLPGTGQAEQFF.